These 23 T cell receptor beta chains originate from one sample sequenced in a study of blood T cell repertoires in COVID-19. Assay used: immunoSEQ multiplex PCR; TCRdb lists only in-frame clones, some missing. The repertoire holds 260,000 or so clones, about four fifths seen once, with around 7% in the top ten. The sequencing sample was made of peripheral blood. The receptors derive from a woman of 80 years or more with COVID-19, enrolled during active disease.

The chain has TRBV11-2 and TRBJ1-2; 7 bases agree with TRBD1. V gave up 4 bases and J gave up 8 bases; unmatched junction bases: 4. CDR1 SGHAT and CDR2 FQNNGV come from the germline V gene. The CDR3 has 12 residues. The CDR3, as DNA: TGTGCCAGCAGCTATCAGGGGGGAGGCTACACCTTC. Translation gives CASSYQGGGYTF.

The chain carries TRBV6-2 or TRBV6-3 and TRBJ2-2; 14 bases agree with TRBD2. V was pared by 4 bases and J by 2 bases, with 15 bases of the junction left unmatched. Per germline, CDR1 MNHEY and CDR2 SVGEGT. This CDR3 spans 21 amino acids. CDR3 in DNA: TGTGCCAGCAGTTCCCGGACTAGCGGGGGGTCCCGATTAATTAACACCGGGGAGCTGTTTTTT. Its protein is CASSSRTSGGSRLINTGELFF.

This chain connects TRBV7-9 to TRBJ1-3; no firm D call. This CDR3 has 15 amino acids. In germline, CDR1 is SEHNR, CDR2 FQNEAQ (reference sequence). With 1 base removed from V and 0 bases from J, the gap between germline ends came to 7 bases. The CDR3 sequence: CASSLVYSSGNTIYF. The CDR3 DNA reads TGTGCCAGCAGCTTAGTATACAGCTCTGGAAACACCATATATTTT.

This sequence joins TRBV28 and TRBJ1-2; 9 bases map to TRBD1. Per germline, CDR1 MDHEN and CDR2 SYDVKM. This CDR3 is 13 amino acids long. V trimming: 6 bases; J trimming: 4 bases; junction bases outside the gene matches: 3. Here the CDR3 DNA reads TGTGCCAGCAGGACAGGGGGAGTCTATGGCTACACCTTC. This codes for CASRTGGVYGYTF.

The chain joins TRBV6-5 to TRBJ2-7; D not resolved. The CDR3 sequence is 11 residues long. With 8 bases removed from V and 3 bases from J, the gap between germline ends came to 8 bases. Per the germline V gene, CDR1 is MNHEY and CDR2 is SVGAGI. The CDR3 nucleotides are TGTGCCAGCGGGCGCAGCTACGAGCAGTACTTC. Translating it yields CASGRSYEQYF.

The J gene is TRBJ2-3, the V gene TRBV18; a possible D gene is TRBD1 (5 bases). This CDR3 has 16 residues. Germline V CDR1 and CDR2: KGHSH, LQKENI. Trimming cost V 0 bases and J 0 bases, with 10 bases left between them. CDR3 sequence: CASSPPWGTSTDTQYF. In DNA form, the CDR3 reads TGTGCCAGCTCACCACCGTGGGGCACTAGCACAGATACGCAGTATTTT. Full variable domain (outside the CDR3, taken from reference TRBV18 and TRBJ2-3): NAGVMQNPRHLVRRRGQEARLRCSPMKGHSHVYWYRQLPEEGLKFMVYLQKENIIDESGMPKERFSAEFPKEGPSILRIQQVVRGDSAAYFCASSPPWGTSTDTQYFGPGTRLTVL.

The chain carries TRBV7-3 and TRBJ2-1; 11 nucleotides agree with TRBD1. Germline assignment: CDR1 SGHTA and CDR2 FQGTGA. The V segment lost 3 bases and the J segment 9 bases; nucleotides outside the gene matches: 7. There are 15 residues in the CDR3. CDR3 sequence: CASSFVRTGGSEQFF. CDR3 coding DNA: TGTGCCAGCAGCTTCGTGAGGACAGGGGGCAGTGAGCAGTTCTTC.

By share of the sample, this clone is medium-sized (0.01 to 0.1%). The chain combines TRBV24-1 with TRBJ2-5; D may be TRBD1 (6 bases). V dropped 3 bases and J dropped 2 bases, with 9 bases sitting between them. Per the germline V gene, CDR1 is KGHDR and CDR2 is SFDVKD. CDR3 length: 14 residues. The CDR3 coding sequence is TGTGCCACCAGTGATGGGGGCGGTCAAGAGACCCAGTACTTC. Protein product: CATSDGGGQETQYF.

CDR3 nucleotides: TGCGCCAGCAGCCAAGATGAGGGAGGTTCAACCAACGAGCAGTACTTC. Its protein is CASSQDEGGSTNEQYF. The V gene is TRBV4-3, the J gene TRBJ2-7, with a weak D call TRBD2 (6 bases). Germline V CDR1 and CDR2: LGHNA, YSLEER. The CDR3 spans 16 residues. V was cut by 0 bases and J by 5 bases, with 17 bases left in between.

V is TRBV11-2 and J is TRBJ2-6, with TRBD1 matching over 8 bases. In germline, CDR1 is SGHAT, CDR2 FQNNGV. V was clipped by 6 bases and J by 2 bases; unmatched bases: 9. CDR3 length equals 17 residues. The CDR3 nucleotides are TGTGCCAGCAGTCGCATGCAGGGGGCGGCTGGGGCCAACGTCCTGACTTTC. Its translation: CASSRMQGAAGANVLTF.

This chain joins TRBV6-6 and TRBJ2-3, with D tentatively TRBD1 (5 bases). The CDR3 has 13 residues. Germline CDR1 is MNHNY and CDR2 is SVGAGI (reference sequence). Trimming pared 6 bases from V and 6 bases from J, leaving 13 bases between. For the CDR3, the DNA is TGTGCCAGCAGGCCCCAGGGATCGGATACGCAGTATTTT. It is translated as CASRPQGSDTQYF.

The chain combines TRBV19 with TRBJ1-2, with D possibly matching TRBD1 (6 bases). The ends were cut back, 6 bases at V and 6 bases at J, with 14 bases in the middle. Germline V gene lookup returns CDR1 LNHDA and CDR2 SQIVND (reference sequence). This CDR3 is built from 13 residues. DNA for the CDR3: TGTGCCAGTAGAAATCAGGGGCCGGATGGCTACACCTTC. Amino acid sequence: CASRNQGPDGYTF.

V gene TRBV7-2 combines with J gene TRBJ1-1; D is unclear. The CDR3 consists of 12 residues. Germline CDR1 is SGHTA and CDR2 is FQGNSA. Trimming removed 5 bases at V and 4 bases at J, with 8 bases between. In DNA, the CDR3 is TGTGCCAGCAGCCGGGTAGGCACTGAAGCTTTCTTT. Translating gives CASSRVGTEAFF.

This chain uses TRBV18 with TRBJ2-2; D unresolved. Germline CDR1 is KGHSH and CDR2 is LQKENI. The CDR3 totals 15 residues. The V and J ends lost 1 base and 2 bases respectively, with 8 bases between them. The CDR3 DNA follows: TGTGCCAGCTCACCACGGAGTCCCAACACCGGGGAGCTGTTTTTT. This gives the protein CASSPRSPNTGELFF.

The chain couples TRBV5-8 to TRBJ2-1; TRBD2 matches at 14 bases. CDR1 and CDR2 from the germline V gene are SGHTS and YDEGEE. The CDR3 sequence is 16 residues long. V shed 4 bases and J 7 bases; nucleotides not matched to a gene: 7. The CDR3 protein is CASSHRWTSGRNEQFF. The CDR3 nucleotides read TGTGCCAGCAGCCATCGATGGACTAGCGGGAGGAATGAGCAGTTCTTC.

This clone showed up just a few times. The chain joins TRBV7-9 to TRBJ2-3; D remains ambiguous. Germline lookup yields CDR1 SEHNR and CDR2 FQNEAQ (reference sequence). The CDR3 is 13 residues long. Trimming removed 2 bases from V and 0 bases from J, with 3 bases in between. The CDR3 loop is CASSLLSTDTQYF. Written as DNA, the CDR3 is TGTGCCAGCAGCTTACTAAGCACAGATACGCAGTATTTT.

V gene TRBV5-6 combines with J gene TRBJ2-2; the match to TRBD2 covers 10 bases. Germline lookup yields CDR1 SGHDT and CDR2 YYEEEE. The V gene end was trimmed by 4 bases and the J gene end by 4 bases; junction bases not matched to a gene: 7. CDR3 size: 16 residues. This chain's CDR3 is CASSILAGAPTGELFF. DNA for the CDR3: TGTGCCAGCAGCATCCTAGCGGGAGCCCCCACCGGGGAGCTGTTTTTT. The full variable domain, with the rest looked up from reference TRBV5-6 and TRBJ2-2, is DAGVTQSPTHLIKTRGQQVTLRCSPKSGHDTVSWYQQALGQGPQFIFQYYEEEERQRGNFPDRFSGHQFPNYSSELNVNALLLGDSALYLCASSILAGAPTGELFFGEGSRLTVL.

The chain carries TRBV7-2 and TRBJ1-2; D may be TRBD1 (5 bases). CDR1 SGHTA and CDR2 FQGNSA come from the germline V gene. This CDR3 is 13 amino acids long. V dropped 0 bases and J dropped 7 bases, with 9 bases sitting between them. This CDR3 is CASSLAQGLGYTF. The CDR3, as DNA: TGTGCCAGCAGCTTAGCGCAGGGTCTTGGCTACACCTTC.

The chain combines TRBV30 with TRBJ2-1; D is ambiguous. V gave up 6 bases and J gave up 2 bases, with 5 bases separating them. CDR1 and CDR2 (germline): GTSNPN, SVGIG (reference sequence). The CDR3 extends over 11 amino acids. The CDR3: CACQAYNEQFF. The CDR3 nucleotides read TGTGCCTGCCAGGCCTACAATGAGCAGTTCTTC.

The chain recombines TRBV5-1 with TRBJ2-3; 7 bases map to TRBD2. The germline V gene has CDR1 SGHRS and CDR2 YFSETQ. This CDR3 has 15 amino acids. V was pared by 1 base and J by 1 base, with 3 bases of the junction left unmatched. The DNA for the CDR3 is TGCGCCAGCAGCTTGATAACTAGCGGCACAGATACGCAGTATTTT. It is translated as CASSLITSGTDTQYF.

The chain uses TRBV5-5 and TRBJ1-3; D is possibly TRBD1 (6 bases). The CDR3 is 18 residues long. Between the trimmed V and J ends, which lost 4 bases and 3 bases, there was a span of 23 bases. Germline V CDR1 and CDR2: SGHKS, YYEKEE (reference sequence). The CDR3 region has the DNA TGTGCCAGCAGCCGACGGGGCTGGGGGCTGGCGGATGGAAACACCATATATTTT. It encodes CASSRRGWGLADGNTIYF. Looking up the rest from reference TRBV5-5 and TRBJ1-3 gives the full variable domain: DAGVTQSPTHLIKTRGQQVTLRCSPISGHKSVSWYQQVLGQGPQFIFQYYEKEERGRGNFPDRFSARQFPNYSSELNVNALLLGDSALYLCASSRRGWGLADGNTIYFGEGSWLTVV.

The chain joins TRBV18 to TRBJ2-3; 12 bases agree with TRBD2. Trimming took 3 bases from V and 7 from J; bases not matched to a gene: 5. The CDR3 spans 15 residues. CDR1 is KGHSH and CDR2 is LQKENI in the germline V gene. CDR3 nucleotide sequence: TGTGCCAGCTCACCGACTAGCGGGGGCCCTAATACGCAGTATTTT. Amino acids: CASSPTSGGPNTQYF.

The J gene is TRBJ2-7, the V gene TRBV6-6, with D hard to call. The germline V gene encodes CDR1 MNHNY and CDR2 SVGAGI (reference sequence). Trimming took 2 bases from V and 2 from J, leaving 4 bases between them. The CDR3 has 12 residues. The CDR3 sequence: CASSYATYEQYF. In DNA, the CDR3 is TGTGCCAGCAGTTACGCGACCTACGAGCAGTACTTC.